This is a list of T cell receptor beta chains from one sample in a study of blood T cell repertoires in COVID-19. Measured with immunoSEQ multiplex PCR; TCRdb has only the in-frame clones, and not every one. The sample consists of around 200,000 clones, 80% to 85% of them appearing once. Sequencing was done on a sample of peripheral blood. The receptors here all came from a woman in her seventies with COVID-19, enrolled during active disease. CDR3s include the opening cysteine and the closing phenylalanine or tryptophan. A D gene is named only where the DNA matches it firmly.

d_call | v_call | cdr3_aa
- | TRBV6-5 | CASSYRENDYGYTF
- | TRBV6-6 | CASTLALGTDTQYF
- | TRBV30 | CAWSGGDFYEQYF
TRBD1 | TRBV19 | CASIPRWRGQGNTIYF
TRBD2 | TRBV3-1/TRBV3-2 | CASSPVAGGPHEQYF
TRBD1 | TRBV7-3 | CASSLTEQGRTEAFF
TRBD1 | TRBV3-1/TRBV3-2 | CASSHFSGQGISGYTF
TRBD2 | TRBV5-4 | CASSLLSGGGTDTQYF
- | TRBV5-1 | CASSSRVGYGYTF
TRBD2 | TRBV19 | CASSTRMLAGGRETQYF
- | TRBV6-5 | CASSTPSEQFF
TRBD1 | TRBV18 | CASSSTGSSLGYTF
TRBD2 | TRBV19 | CASSMVFGTSGLPTYNEQFF
TRBD1 | TRBV5-4 | CASSPGQGIRSDQPQHF
- | TRBV20-1 | CSASRRDEQYF
- | TRBV5-4 | CASSLGSELLTYEQYF
TRBD1 | TRBV19 | CASTLTGRSNQPQHF
- | TRBV5-3 | CARSLSHSNGKLFF
- | TRBV7-3 | CASSLTASSYREGIRGYTF
- | TRBV7-2 | CASSIQLNTEAFF
TRBD1 | TRBV6-4 | CASSPGQGNEKLFF
- | TRBV6-5 | CASSYAWGPNTGELFF